Listed below are T cell receptor beta chains from one sample, sequenced in a study of radiation and T cells in renal cell carcinoma. Method: immunoSEQ multiplex PCR; TCRdb's copy keeps in-frame clones and lacks some. The sample records approximately 150,000 clones, approximately 86% being singletons. The sequences come from blood, collected from a patient whose treatment included radiotherapy and nephrectomy. All receptors derive from a woman aged 50 to 60 with renal cell carcinoma. CDR3s include the opening cysteine and the closing phenylalanine or tryptophan. A D gene is named only where the DNA matches it firmly. Size is omitted from some rows. Given values are once, few, many or a class for expanded clones.

v_gene: TRBV7-8
j_gene: TRBJ1-2
d_gene: TRBD1
abundance: NA
CDR3nt: TGTGCCAGCAGCTTAGGGGCCGTACAGGGGGCACGGGGCTACACCTTC
CDR3aa: CASSLGAVQGARGYTF

v_gene: TRBV6-5
j_gene: TRBJ2-5
d_gene: NA
abundance: NA
CDR3nt: TGTGCCAGCAGTTACTTGGGTGGGGGCTGGGAGACCCAGTACTTC
CDR3aa: CASSYLGGGWETQYF

v_gene: TRBV6-5
j_gene: TRBJ2-1
d_gene: NA
abundance: NA
CDR3nt: TGTGCCACCGGGACCTCCTACAATGAGCAGTTCTTC
CDR3aa: CATGTSYNEQFF

v_gene: TRBV5-1
j_gene: TRBJ1-6
d_gene: TRBD1
abundance: NA
CDR3nt: TGCGCCAGCAGCGGAGGACAGGGCTCCTATAATTCACCCCTCCACTTT
CDR3aa: CASSGGQGSYNSPLHF

v_gene: TRBV19
j_gene: TRBJ2-1
d_gene: TRBD2
abundance: NA
CDR3nt: TGTGCCAGTAGTAAACTAGCGGGAGGGTCCAATGAGCAGTTCTTC
CDR3aa: CASSKLAGGSNEQFF

v_gene: TRBV10-3
j_gene: TRBJ1-5
d_gene: NA
abundance: NA
CDR3nt: TGTGCCATCAGTGATGGCAGGGGAGGACAGCCCCAGCATTTT
CDR3aa: CAISDGRGGQPQHF

v_gene: TRBV25-1
j_gene: TRBJ2-7
d_gene: NA
abundance: NA
CDR3nt: TGTGCCAGCAGTGTAGCCGGGATTTACGAGCAGTACTTC
CDR3aa: CASSVAGIYEQYF

v_gene: TRBV4-3
j_gene: TRBJ1-1
d_gene: TRBD1
abundance: few
CDR3nt: TGCGCCAGCAGCCGAATTTTCGGGGACAGTCCCTCTCCTGAAGCTTTCTTT
CDR3aa: CASSRIFGDSPSPEAFF

v_gene: TRBV5-1
j_gene: TRBJ2-1
d_gene: TRBD2
abundance: NA
CDR3nt: TGCGCCAGCAGCCCTAGCGGGTACTCCTACAATGAGCAGTTCTTC
CDR3aa: CASSPSGYSYNEQFF

v_gene: TRBV7-9
j_gene: TRBJ1-2
d_gene: NA
abundance: NA
CDR3nt: TGTGCCAGCAGCTTTATCCGACAGGACTATGGCTACACCTTC
CDR3aa: CASSFIRQDYGYTF

v_gene: TRBV5-4
j_gene: TRBJ2-2
d_gene: NA
abundance: few
CDR3nt: TGTGCCAGCAGCTTGGGAAAGAACACCGGGGAGCTGTTTTTT
CDR3aa: CASSLGKNTGELFF

v_gene: TRBV4-2
j_gene: TRBJ1-1
d_gene: NA
abundance: few
CDR3nt: TGTGCCAGCAGCCTGGGTCGGGTTGAAGCTTTCTTT
CDR3aa: CASSLGRVEAFF

v_gene: TRBV5-4
j_gene: TRBJ2-1
d_gene: TRBD1
abundance: NA
CDR3nt: TGTGCCAGCAGCTCAGGACAGGGGGCGGGAAATGAGCAGTTCTTC
CDR3aa: CASSSGQGAGNEQFF

v_gene: TRBV10-2
j_gene: TRBJ2-7
d_gene: NA
abundance: NA
CDR3nt: TGCGCCAGCAGTGAGAGCCCAGGGGCTAGCGAGCAGTACTTC
CDR3aa: CASSESPGASEQYF

v_gene: TRBV5-1
j_gene: TRBJ2-7
d_gene: NA
abundance: NA
CDR3nt: TGCGCCAGCAGCTTGAGCAGGACCTCCTACGAGCAGTACTTC
CDR3aa: CASSLSRTSYEQYF

v_gene: TRBV4-3
j_gene: TRBJ2-1
d_gene: TRBD1
abundance: NA
CDR3nt: TGCGCCAGCAGCCAATCCGGACAGGCGCCCTACAATGAGCAGTTCTTC
CDR3aa: CASSQSGQAPYNEQFF

v_gene: TRBV20-1
j_gene: TRBJ1-2
d_gene: NA
abundance: few
CDR3nt: TGCAGTGCTAGTTCGGTCTACACCTTC
CDR3aa: CSASSVYTF

v_gene: TRBV5-4
j_gene: TRBJ1-2
d_gene: NA
abundance: once
CDR3nt: TGTGCCAGCAGCTTGAGTGGCGGCTACACCTTC
CDR3aa: CASSLSGGYTF

v_gene: TRBV18
j_gene: TRBJ1-3
d_gene: NA
abundance: NA
CDR3nt: TGTGCCAGCTCCGGGCCCCCGAACTCTGGAAACACCATATATTTT
CDR3aa: CASSGPPNSGNTIYF

v_gene: TRBV4-3
j_gene: TRBJ1-2
d_gene: TRBD1
abundance: NA
CDR3nt: TGCGCCAGCAGCCGGGACAGGGGGCCGGGATCTGGCTACACCTTC
CDR3aa: CASSRDRGPGSGYTF

v_gene: TRBV6-4
j_gene: TRBJ2-5
d_gene: NA
abundance: once
CDR3nt: TGTGCCAGCAGTGTAGACGCAGGGGAGACCCAGTACTTC
CDR3aa: CASSVDAGETQYF

v_gene: TRBV4-1
j_gene: TRBJ2-2
d_gene: TRBD2
abundance: once
CDR3nt: TGCGCCAGCAGCCGACTTTCTCTAGCGGGAGGTACCGGGGAGCTGTTTTTT
CDR3aa: CASSRLSLAGGTGELFF